The entry below describes one T cell receptor beta chain. As yet, its antigen is unknown. The sample belongs to a study of T cell responses to AZD1222 COVID-19 vaccine. Study results and limitations: After two AZD1222 doses, spike-specific TCR breadth and depth rose versus day 0. CD4 TCRs covered the whole spike, strongest at regions 160-218 and 743-854.

Clones were read by immunoSEQ multiplex PCR, and TCRdb kept only the in-frame ones, dropping some. The sample contains over 85,000 clones, approximately 90% of which appear only once. Looked up from germline, CDR1 is SGHVS and CDR2 is FQNEAQ. The CDR3 is made up of 15 amino acids. V lost 1 base to trimming and J lost 0 bases, with 8 bases between them. The source is an adult in good health. Sequencing used peripheral blood, obtained on day 0 of AZD1222 vaccination. J is TRBJ2-3 and V is TRBV7-8; no clear D gene. The CDR3 loop is CASSLVQVSTDTQYF. The CDR3 nucleotides are TGTGCCAGCAGCTTAGTTCAGGTCAGCACAGATACGCAGTATTTT.